This entry describes one TCR beta chain. The sample's treatment: preoperative locoregional IRX-2 cytokine immunotherapy. Samples came from a phase Ib trial of preoperative locoregional IRX-2 cytokine immunotherapy. This entry belongs to a study of preoperative IRX-2 immunotherapy in early breast cancer. TCRdb keeps only in-frame clones here, not all; method: immunoSEQ multiplex PCR. Of tens of thousands of clones detected, just under 90% appear once; the ten largest clones hold 1.5% to 2%. Germline V gene data show CDR1 as SGHNT and CDR2 as YENEEA. V was pared by 7 bases and J by 1 base, with 13 bases between. The CDR3 is 15 amino acids.

The chain uses TRBV11-3 and TRBJ2-2; D is uncertain. The sample consisted of tumor tissue, taken after IRX-2 immunotherapy. The clonotype was recovered from a human donor with breast cancer. The CDR3 loop reads CASKGLWGNTGELFF. The CDR3 DNA is TGTGCCAGCAAAGGATTGTGGGGGAACACCGGGGAGCTGTTTTTT.